The 2 T cell receptor beta chains below come from one sample, sequenced in a study of tumor-infiltrating lymphocytes in localized non-small cell lung cancer. TCRdb's copy holds only in-frame clones and misses some; the assay was immunoSEQ multiplex PCR. Of 15,000 to 20,000 clones listed, around 78% are singletons. The specimen was lung tumor tissue. The receptors originated from a human donor with non-small cell lung cancer.

The chain is built from TRBV11-2 and TRBJ2-1; 11 positions agree with TRBD1. Germline values: CDR1 SGHAT, CDR2 FQNNGV. The CDR3 covers 13 residues. V dropped 10 bases and J dropped 3; count of bases not matched to a gene: 2. CDR3 in amino acids: CATGTGGYNEQFF. CDR3 DNA: TGTGCCACCGGGACAGGGGGCTACAATGAGCAGTTCTTC.

This sequence joins TRBV7-9 and TRBJ2-7; D remains ambiguous. This CDR3 is built from 13 residues. Germline-derived CDR1 and CDR2 are SEHNR and FQNEAQ (reference sequence). Trimming took off 3 bases at V and 1 base at J, with 7 bases between the two ends. The CDR3 reads CASSFGSSYEQYF. CDR3 coding DNA: TGTGCCAGCAGCTTTGGTAGTTCCTACGAGCAGTACTTC.